This TCR beta chain comes out of a study of cytotoxic CD8 clonotypes in ibrutinib-treated CLL. Study in general: After a median of around 70 months, around 15 patients stayed remitted and about twelve progressed; responses had been partial in about 24 and complete in 2. Study-wide results and caveats: Different sampling times were used for sustained-remission and progressing patients.

Clones were sequenced by immunoSEQ multiplex PCR, and TCRdb holds only the in-frame ones, with some missing. The sample lists some 98,000 clones; around four fifths were seen once. This clone was seen once. The antigen remains unidentified. The CDR3 covers 16 residues. Germline V lookup: CDR1 SGHDN, CDR2 FVKESK. The ends were cut back, 2 bases at V and 0 bases at J, with 11 bases in the middle. The sample here was PBMCs, taken after 12 months of ibrutinib treatment. This rearrangement joins TRBV14 to TRBJ1-3; perhaps TRBD1 as D (5 bases). This clonotype was sampled from a human donor with chronic lymphocytic leukemia. The CDR3 DNA follows: TGTGCCAGCAGCCAAAGGCCAGGGCCCTCTGGAAACACCATATATTTT. It codes for CASSQRPGPSGNTIYF.